This TCR beta chain was captured by sequencing in a study of blood T cells in healthy people across ages. Overall study results and limits: Naive CD4+ cells and diversity were both higher in long-lived donors than in aged donors.

Comments on this clonotype: Antigen unknown.

Per the germline V gene, CDR1 is SGHTA and CDR2 is FQGNSA. The CDR3 is 15 amino acids. With 5 bases removed from V and 1 base from J, the gap between germline ends came to 12 bases. Per sample, no less than 5.5 micrograms of total RNA were extracted. The authors ran a second PCR of 7 to 11 cycles using a sample-barcoded 5' primer and a J-beta primer mix. TCRdb reanalysed the 5' RACE reads using MiXCR and keeps one entry per CDR3 protein. The sample records approximately 800,000 distinct CDR3 sequences, around 36% being singletons. Material: blood. The sequence was obtained from a young man in good health. The chain links TRBV7-2 to TRBJ2-1, with a tentative D call TRBD2 (5 bases). The CDR3: CASSAAGSSYNEQFF. CDR3 nucleotide sequence: TGTGCCAGCAGCGCGGCGGGTTCGTCCTACAATGAGCAGTTCTTC.